This section outlines one T cell receptor (beta chain) sequence together with its context. The data were obtained in a study of control samples from healthy donors and cancer patients. CDR3 length: 13 amino acids. The germline V gene has CDR1 MNHNS and CDR2 SASEGT. V shed 2 bases and J shed 7 bases, with 11 bases lying between them. TCRdb keeps only in-frame clones here, not all; method: immunoSEQ multiplex PCR. This sample has about 120,000 clones, with around 87% found just once. The sequence came from a young man in good health. The chain joins TRBV6-1 to TRBJ2-5, with no clear D. The specimen sequenced was blood. Written as DNA, the CDR3 is TGTGCCAGCAGTGAAACCTGGCTCGTGACCCAGTACTTC. Its protein product is CASSETWLVTQYF.